Presented here are 25 T cell receptor beta chains from one specimen sequenced in a study of blood T cell repertoires in COVID-19. The table came from immunoSEQ multiplex PCR; TCRdb's copy has only in-frame clones and leaves some out. The table shows 290,000 or so clones, with 85% to 90% occurring only once. Sequencing was carried out using peripheral blood. The receptors come from a man in his 70s with acute or convalescent COVID-19.

The chain employs TRBV5-1 and TRBJ1-4, with 9 positions matching TRBD1. Germline trimming cut 0 bases from V and 8 bases from J; bases unmatched to any gene: 2. This CDR3 contains 14 residues. Germline assignment: CDR1 SGHRS and CDR2 YFSETQ. The CDR3 coding sequence is TGCGCCAGCAGCTTGGACGGGACAGGGGAAAAACTGTTTTTT. Its protein product is CASSLDGTGEKLFF.

The rearrangement joins TRBV7-2 to TRBJ2-3; the D gene is possibly TRBD1 (5 bases). Germline lookup yields CDR1 SGHTA and CDR2 FQGNSA. The ends were cut back, 11 bases at V and 6 bases at J, with 15 bases in the middle. This CDR3 comprises 12 residues. This CDR3 is CAARAGMDTQYF. For the CDR3, the DNA is TGTGCCGCCCGGGCAGGGATGGATACGCAGTATTTT.

The rearrangement uses TRBV4-2 and TRBJ2-5; possible D gene TRBD2, 6 bases. V lost 0 bases to trimming and J lost 2 bases, with 10 bases between them. Germline lookup yields CDR1 LGHNA and CDR2 YNFKEQ. This CDR3 has 15 residues. Written as DNA, the CDR3 is TGTGCCAGCAGCCAAGATTGGACTAATCAAGAGACCCAGTACTTC. It specifies CASSQDWTNQETQYF.

The chain combines TRBV28 with TRBJ2-7; 7 bases agree with TRBD2. This CDR3 comprises 14 residues. Germline V gene lookup returns CDR1 MDHEN and CDR2 SYDVKM. Trimming took 2 bases from V and 3 from J; bases not matched to a gene: 4. In DNA form, the CDR3 reads TGTGCCAGCAGTTTACCAGGGAGGGGCTACGAGCAGTACTTC. It yields the protein CASSLPGRGYEQYF.

This chain joins TRBV15 and TRBJ1-5, with D unclear. V lost 1 base to trimming and J lost 0 bases, with 7 bases between them. In germline, CDR1 is LNHNV, CDR2 YYDKDF (reference sequence). The CDR3 totals 15 residues. Here the CDR3 DNA reads TGTGCCACCAGCAGAGGACGGGATAGCAATCAGCCCCAGCATTTT. Translation: CATSRGRDSNQPQHF.

The rearrangement links TRBV7-2 to TRBJ2-5; possible D gene TRBD1, 5 bases. CDR3 length: 13 amino acids. Per the germline V gene, CDR1 is SGHTA and CDR2 is FQGNSA. V lost 4 bases to trimming and J lost 4 bases, with 10 bases between them. CDR3 nucleotides: TGTGCCAGCAGCTCTAGGGGTTCAGAGACCCAGTACTTC. Translating it yields CASSSRGSETQYF.

This clone was detected once. The V and J genes are TRBV4-1 and TRBJ1-1, with D perhaps matching TRBD1 (5 bases). Germline V CDR1 and CDR2: MGHRA, YSYEKL. CDR3 length: 16 residues. V lost 0 bases and J 4 bases, leaving 15 bases between the germline ends. CDR3 sequence (DNA): TGCGCCAGCAGCCAAGATCTTAGACAGAGAAGCACTGAAGCTTTCTTT. It specifies CASSQDLRQRSTEAFF.

This sequence joins TRBV5-4 and TRBJ2-1; 7 nucleotides align to TRBD2. The germline CDR1 and CDR2 sequences are SGHNT and YYREEE (reference sequence). The CDR3 is 15 amino acids. V lost 4 bases and J lost 5; bases outside the gene matches: 9. The CDR3 sequence is CASSTRTSLDNEQFF. DNA of the CDR3: TGTGCCAGCAGCACCCGGACTAGTTTAGACAATGAGCAGTTCTTC.

This rearrangement joins TRBV29-1 to TRBJ2-3; D ambiguous. The V gene lost 5 bases and the J gene lost 5 bases, with 11 bases spanning the gap. The germline gives CDR1 SQVTM, CDR2 ANQGSEA. The CDR3 is 12 amino acids. CDR3 DNA sequence: TGCAGCGTTTCCTTCCCCGGAGATACGCAGTATTTT. This gives the protein CSVSFPGDTQYF.

The chain links TRBV18 to TRBJ1-5, with a weak D call TRBD1 (6 bases). The V end was cut by 3 bases, the J end by 4 bases, with 13 bases between. CDR3 size: 15 residues. Per the germline V gene, CDR1 is KGHSH and CDR2 is LQKENI. CDR3 in DNA: TGTGCCAGCTCACCCCAGGGGATGGGGAATCAGCCCCAGCATTTT. Its translation: CASSPQGMGNQPQHF.

The chain employs TRBV9 and TRBJ2-5; D perhaps matches TRBD1 (6 bases). The V end was cut by 4 bases, the J end by 4 bases, with 11 bases between. Germline V CDR1 and CDR2: SGDLS, YYNGEE. The CDR3 consists of 13 residues. The CDR3, as DNA: TGTGCCAGCAGCAAAACAGGGAGAGAGACCCAGTACTTC. Translation gives CASSKTGRETQYF.

The genes are TRBV7-2 and TRBJ1-2; no firm D call. The germline CDR1 and CDR2 sequences are SGHTA and FQGNSA. V lost 1 base and J lost 4, with 10 bases in between. The CDR3 covers 14 residues. CDR3 DNA: TGTGCCAGCAGCTTAGAGCAGGAGGGCTATGGCTACACCTTC. Translation: CASSLEQEGYGYTF.

This chain links TRBV6-6 with TRBJ1-1, with D perhaps TRBD1 (6 bases). The CDR3 runs to 13 residues. Per the germline V gene, CDR1 is MNHNY and CDR2 is SVGAGI (reference sequence). V gave up 0 bases and J gave up 4 bases, with 6 bases separating them. The chain's CDR3 is CASSYSTGTEAFF. The CDR3 region has the DNA TGTGCCAGCAGTTACTCGACAGGCACTGAAGCTTTCTTT.

CDR3 nucleotides: TGTGCCAGCAGCGGTCAGGGCTTCAACTATGGCTACACCTTC. This sequence encodes CASSGQGFNYGYTF. V is TRBV4-2 and J is TRBJ1-2; D is possibly TRBD1 (5 bases). Trimming stripped 5 bases from V and 2 bases from J, with 12 bases between. The CDR3 is made up of 14 amino acids. Germline V gene lookup returns CDR1 LGHNA and CDR2 YNFKEQ.

CDR3 sequence: CASSNRVQGSEKLFF. In DNA form, the CDR3 reads TGTGCCAGCAGTAATAGGGTTCAGGGGAGCGAAAAACTGTTTTTT. This sequence joins TRBV2 and TRBJ1-4; maybe TRBD1 (6 bases). The germline CDR1 and CDR2 sequences are SNHLY and FYNNEI. V lost 5 bases and J lost 8, with 18 bases in between. This CDR3 is built from 15 residues.

CDR3 in amino acids: CASSVTTRTGNEQFF. CDR3 DNA: TGTGCCAGCAGCGTGACGACCCGGACAGGCAATGAGCAGTTCTTC. This sequence joins TRBV7-2 and TRBJ2-1; 7 bases fit TRBD1. Germline V gene lookup returns CDR1 SGHTA and CDR2 FQGNSA. The CDR3 contains 15 residues. The trim removed 5 bases at V and 6 bases at J, leaving 10 bases unmatched.

The chain recombines TRBV24-1 with TRBJ2-5; a weak D match, TRBD2 (5 bases). Germline V gives CDR1 KGHDR, CDR2 SFDVKD. Trimming cost V 3 bases and J 4 bases, with 14 bases left between them. CDR3 length equals 15 residues. The CDR3 loop reads CATSDPRGEGETQYF. The CDR3 DNA reads TGTGCCACCAGTGATCCCAGAGGTGAGGGAGAGACCCAGTACTTC.

The gene calls are TRBV9 and TRBJ1-2; D unclear. Germline CDR1 SGDLS, CDR2 YYNGEE. CDR3 length equals 13 residues. Trimming shortened V by 3 bases and J by 8 bases, and 14 bases separated the two germline ends. The CDR3 is CASSEAPGSGYTF. The DNA for the CDR3 is TGTGCCAGCAGCGAGGCCCCAGGTTCAGGCTACACCTTC.

V usage is TRBV11-3 and J usage is TRBJ2-7, with 12 bases fitting TRBD2. V gave up 5 bases and J gave up 2 bases; unmatched junction bases: 10. CDR3 length: 17 residues. Germline values: CDR1 SGHNT, CDR2 YENEEA. The CDR3 protein is CASSLAGTSGPTYEQYF. The CDR3 DNA reads as TGTGCCAGCAGCCTGGCCGGGACTAGCGGGCCGACCTACGAGCAGTACTTC.

The CDR3 is CASSLEGVNSPLHF. In DNA form, the CDR3 reads TGTGCCAGCAGCTTGGAGGGGGTAAATTCACCCCTCCACTTT. The V and J genes are TRBV5-4 and TRBJ1-6; tentative D call: TRBD1 (6 bases). The CDR3 extends over 14 amino acids. V gave up 0 bases and J gave up 7 bases, with 8 bases separating them. CDR1 and CDR2 from the germline V gene are SGHNT and YYREEE (reference sequence).

The rearrangement joins TRBV3-1 (or the pseudogene TRBV3-2) to TRBJ2-3, with D possibly TRBD2 on 7 matching bases. This CDR3 is built from 16 residues. The germline CDR1 and CDR2 sequences are LGHDT and YNNKEL (reference sequence). V lost 0 bases and J lost 4, with 14 bases in between. The CDR3 loop is CASSQDVGGPADTQYF. Written as DNA, the CDR3 is TGTGCCAGCAGCCAAGATGTGGGGGGGCCCGCAGATACGCAGTATTTT.

The V gene is TRBV5-1, the J gene TRBJ2-7; TRBD2 agrees at 10 bases. CDR1 SGHRS and CDR2 YFSETQ come from the germline V gene. Losses at the gene ends were 7 bases for V and 2 bases for J; bases not matched to a gene: 6. The CDR3 totals 14 residues. The CDR3 region has the DNA TGCGCCAGCTCCTCAGCGGGGGGGGCCTACGAGCAGTACTTC. This translates into CASSSAGGAYEQYF.

This clone was counted once. The chain combines TRBV5-6 with TRBJ1-5, with a tentative D call TRBD1 (6 bases). V dropped 3 bases and J dropped 5 bases, with 21 bases sitting between them. The CDR3 is 17 residues long. Looked up from germline, CDR1 is SGHDT and CDR2 is YYEEEE. In DNA, the CDR3 is TGTGCCAGCAGCTCATTGGACAGAGTGGGGCTTGATCAGCCCCAGCATTTT. This codes for CASSSLDRVGLDQPQHF.

V gene TRBV9 combines with J gene TRBJ2-7; 10 bases line up with TRBD1. With V trimmed by 2 bases and J by 10 bases, 15 bases remained unmatched. Germline lookup yields CDR1 SGDLS and CDR2 YYNGEE. This CDR3 has 16 amino acids. DNA for the CDR3: TGTGCCAGCAGCGTCGACGGGACAGGGGCAGTGATGGGACAGTACTTC. Translated, it gives CASSVDGTGAVMGQYF.

V is TRBV6-5 and J is TRBJ1-6, with 8 bases that match TRBD1. CDR1 MNHEY and CDR2 SVGAGI come from the germline V gene. The trim removed 5 bases at V and 9 bases at J, leaving 3 bases unmatched. This CDR3 is built from 13 residues. CDR3 sequence reads: CASSRDRTSPLHF. The CDR3 coding sequence is TGTGCCAGCAGTCGGGACAGGACTTCACCCCTCCACTTT.